This TCR beta chain was profiled in a study of blood T cell repertoires in COVID-19. Whole-study context: Donors in the United States, Italy and Spain gave samples during acute or convalescent COVID-19.

After removal of 4 bases from V and 3 bases from J, the junction contained 5 bases not matched to a gene. CDR3 length: 15 amino acids. In germline, CDR1 is LGHDT, CDR2 YNNKEL (reference sequence). In the source study's methods: How many nucleated cells were present was estimated from reference gene primer amplification. Generated by immunoSEQ multiplex PCR, the TCRdb table keeps only in-frame clones and is missing some. D and trimming come from the DNA, and the V and J calls and clone size come from that table. Among 350,000 or so clones listed, 70% to 90% were seen once. Seattle's enrolled individuals joined amid active infection and were then monitored longitudinally.

The sequencing sample was made of peripheral blood. The chain employs TRBV3-1 (or the pseudogene TRBV3-2) and TRBJ2-7; 11 positions agree with TRBD2. This receptor was taken from a woman aged 25 to 45 with COVID-19, enrolled during active disease. CDR3 sequence reads: CASSPLAGGYYEQYF. In nucleotides, the CDR3 is TGTGCCAGCAGCCCCCTAGCGGGAGGATACTACGAGCAGTACTTC.